Listed here are 25 T cell receptor beta chains from one sample, sequenced in a study of cytotoxic CD8 clonotypes in ibrutinib-treated CLL. Sequencing was performed with immunoSEQ multiplex PCR; in TCRdb, only in-frame clones are kept and a portion is missing. The table includes approximately 100,000 clones, roughly 60% detected once. The input for sequencing was PBMCs, taken after 24 months of ibrutinib treatment. These receptors came from a human donor with chronic lymphocytic leukemia.

The rearrangement uses TRBV6-6 and TRBJ1-2; D is ambiguous. The CDR3 is made up of 12 amino acids. CDR1 is MNHNY and CDR2 is SVGAGI in the germline V gene (reference sequence). V lost 6 bases and J 2 bases, leaving 7 bases between the germline ends. CDR3 bases: TGTGCCAGCAGACTAGGCAACTATGGCTACACCTTC. It specifies CASRLGNYGYTF.

The rearrangement joins TRBV11-1 to TRBJ1-1; the D is unclear. CDR3 size: 14 residues. The germline V gene has CDR1 SGHAT and CDR2 FQDESV (reference sequence). Trimming left V 4 bases short and J 1 base short, with 10 bases between. CDR3 sequence reads: CASSSHWTNTEAFF. CDR3 DNA: TGTGCCAGCAGCTCCCATTGGACGAACACTGAAGCTTTCTTT.

The chain combines TRBV30 with TRBJ2-3; D is perhaps TRBD2 (6 bases). The germline CDR1 and CDR2 sequences are GTSNPN and SVGIG (reference sequence). The CDR3 loop spans 14 amino acids. The V end lost 5 bases, the J end lost 1 base, and 13 bases lay between the germline ends. CDR3 nucleotides: TGTGCCTGGGCAGAAGCTAGCGGCACAGATACGCAGTATTTT. Amino acids: CAWAEASGTDTQYF.

The chain links TRBV5-1 to TRBJ2-1; tentative D call: TRBD1 (6 bases). Trimming removed 0 bases from V and 7 bases from J, with 17 bases in between. The CDR3 is made up of 16 amino acids. CDR1 SGHRS and CDR2 YFSETQ come from the germline V gene. The CDR3 spells CASSLGYRAWGNEQFF. The CDR3 nucleotides are TGCGCCAGCAGCTTGGGATACAGGGCCTGGGGTAATGAGCAGTTCTTC.

This clone has only a few counts. The chain couples TRBV7-9 to TRBJ2-3; a possible D gene is TRBD1 (5 bases). The germline CDR1 and CDR2 sequences are SEHNR and FQNEAQ (reference sequence). CDR3 length equals 15 residues. Trimming shortened V by 0 bases and J by 1 base, and 8 bases separated the two germline ends. The CDR3 bases are TGTGCCAGCAGCTTAGCCAGGGCGCGCACAGATACGCAGTATTTT. This codes for CASSLARARTDTQYF.

V usage is TRBV2 and J usage is TRBJ2-1; 8 bases are shared with TRBD1. The CDR3 totals 15 residues. CDR1 SNHLY and CDR2 FYNNEI come from the germline V gene. The ends lost 6 bases at V and 4 bases at J; junction bases unmatched: 8. The CDR3 DNA follows: TGTGCCAGCAGGGGGCAGGGGGCACTATACAATGAGCAGTTCTTC. Its translation is CASRGQGALYNEQFF.

This chain connects TRBV6-5 to TRBJ1-4; 11 bases agree with TRBD1. Trimming cost V 2 bases and J 8 bases; bases outside gene matches: 7. Germline CDR1 is MNHEY and CDR2 is SVGAGI. The CDR3 is 16 residues long. The CDR3 region has the DNA TGTGCCAGCAGTTACGCCCGGGGACAGGGGGACGAAAAACTGTTTTTT. Amino acids: CASSYARGQGDEKLFF.

In this sample, this clone turned up a few times. This sequence joins TRBV9 and TRBJ2-7; 7 bases agree with TRBD2. The junction had 5 bases not matched to a gene; V was cut back by 4 bases and J by 7 bases. This CDR3 comprises 12 residues. The germline V gene has CDR1 SGDLS and CDR2 YYNGEE. CDR3: CASSPGGMEQYF. In DNA form, the CDR3 reads TGTGCCAGCAGCCCGGGAGGCATGGAGCAGTACTTC.

The V and J genes are TRBV30 and TRBJ1-2, with 7 positions matching TRBD1. Germline values: CDR1 GTSNPN, CDR2 SVGIG (reference sequence). The V and J ends lost 4 bases and 8 bases, in that order; junction bases with no gene match: 13. This CDR3 has 14 amino acids. The DNA for the CDR3 is TGTGCCTGGACCTGGGTCAGGGGGAGTAAGGGCTACACCTTC. Residues: CAWTWVRGSKGYTF.

J is TRBJ1-1 and V is TRBV9; no reliable D call. CDR3 length: 13 amino acids. The V gene's germline CDR1 is SGDLS and CDR2 YYNGEE. V dropped 0 bases and J dropped 5 bases, with 8 bases sitting between them. The CDR3 DNA sequence: TGTGCCAGCAGCGTAGTGTGGGCAACTGAAGCTTTCTTT. Its protein product is CASSVVWATEAFF.

This chain links TRBV27 with TRBJ2-1, with 13 bases matching TRBD2. Germline V CDR1 and CDR2: MNHEY, SMNVEV (reference sequence). Germline trimming cut 6 bases from V and 8 bases from J; bases unmatched to any gene: 4. The CDR3 is 14 amino acids. The CDR3 here is CASRTSGGRDEQFF. CDR3 DNA sequence: TGTGCCAGCAGGACTAGCGGGGGGAGGGATGAGCAGTTCTTC.

The gene calls are TRBV19 and TRBJ2-3, with no clear D. V was trimmed by 4 bases and J by 4 bases, leaving 12 bases between them. CDR1 and CDR2 (germline): LNHDA, SQIVND (reference sequence). The CDR3 extends over 14 amino acids. The CDR3 reads CASSRVDGADTQYF. CDR3 sequence (DNA): TGTGCCAGTAGTAGGGTAGATGGGGCAGATACGCAGTATTTT.

This clone was seen just once. The chain links TRBV4-2 to TRBJ1-2; 12 nucleotides match TRBD1. This CDR3 spans 19 amino acids. Germline V gene data show CDR1 as LGHNA and CDR2 as YNFKEQ. V shed 4 bases and J 7 bases; nucleotides not matched to a gene: 19. This CDR3 is CASSLRTRIPGQGAGGYTF. The DNA for the CDR3 is TGTGCCAGCAGCCTCCGTACAAGGATACCGGGACAGGGGGCGGGTGGCTACACCTTC.

The J gene is TRBJ2-5, the V gene TRBV5-4; D is uncertain. The V end lost 4 bases, the J end lost 5 bases, and 9 bases lay between the germline ends. The CDR3 has 12 amino acids. Germline CDR1 reads SGHNT; CDR2 reads YYREEE (reference sequence). CDR3 nucleotide sequence: TGTGCCAGCAGCCTATACGGGGAGACCCAGTACTTC. It translates to CASSLYGETQYF.

V is TRBV7-3 and J is TRBJ2-1, with D possibly being TRBD1 (5 bases). The ends were cut back, 5 bases at V and 0 bases at J, with 14 bases in the middle. CDR1 is SGHTA and CDR2 is FQGTGA in the germline V gene. This CDR3 contains 16 residues. CDR3 amino acids: CASSPQVLSSYNEQFF. The CDR3 bases are TGTGCCAGCAGCCCACAGGTTCTTAGCTCCTACAATGAGCAGTTCTTC. Complete variable domain (other parts from reference TRBV7-3 and TRBJ2-1): GAGVSQTPSNKVTEKGKYVELRCDPISGHTALYWYRQSLGQGPEFLIYFQGTGAADDSGLPNDRFFAVRPEGSVSTLKIQRTERGDSAVYLCASSPQVLSSYNEQFFGPGTRLTVL.

This chain joins TRBV5-8 and TRBJ1-3; D unclear. Per germline, CDR1 SGHTS and CDR2 YDEGEE. Trimming left V 1 base short and J 10 bases short, with 12 bases between. CDR3 length equals 13 residues. The CDR3 DNA sequence: TGTGCCAGCAGCTTGTTAACAGTAGAGACCATATATTTT. It encodes CASSLLTVETIYF.

The chain is built from TRBV4-1 and TRBJ2-3; D not resolved. The germline CDR1 and CDR2 sequences are MGHRA and YSYEKL. V lost 6 bases to trimming and J lost 0 bases, with 22 bases between them. The CDR3 consists of 18 residues. CDR3 coding DNA: TGCGCCAGCAGAAAGGATTCAATTGGCGCAACTAGCACAGATACGCAGTATTTT. Translation gives CASRKDSIGATSTDTQYF.

V usage is TRBV6-5 and J usage is TRBJ1-3, with D hard to call. CDR3 size: 15 residues. The germline CDR1 and CDR2 sequences are MNHEY and SVGAGI. Trimming removed 5 bases at V and 0 bases at J, with 11 bases between. CDR3 protein: CASSRSDSSGNTIYF. As DNA, the CDR3 is TGTGCCAGCAGTCGCAGTGATAGCTCTGGAAACACCATATATTTT.

This clone has ten or more counts. The chain has TRBV7-6 and TRBJ1-5; D unclear. The CDR3 has 13 amino acids. V shed 2 bases and J shed 4 bases, with 6 bases lying between them. CDR1 SGHVS and CDR2 FNYEAQ come from the germline V gene. The CDR3 DNA reads TGTGCCAGCAGCTTAAATTGGAATCAGCCCCAGCATTTT. Its translation: CASSLNWNQPQHF.

This clone occurred a few times. V and J are TRBV5-1 and TRBJ1-2, with D possibly being TRBD1 (6 bases). In germline, CDR1 is SGHRS, CDR2 YFSETQ. Between the trimmed V and J ends, which lost 0 bases and 4 bases, there was a span of 10 bases. The CDR3 loop spans 14 amino acids. CDR3 sequence (DNA): TGCGCCAGCAGCTTGGTTGCAGGGGCCTATGGCTACACCTTC. It is translated as CASSLVAGAYGYTF.

The chain carries TRBV18 and TRBJ2-7; 7 nucleotides line up with TRBD2. Germline assignment: CDR1 KGHSH and CDR2 LQKENI. J was trimmed by 1 base and V by 6 bases; bases with no gene match: 9. This CDR3 spans 15 amino acids. In DNA, the CDR3 is TGTGCCAGCTCCCCAGCGGGGTCGGTTTCCTACGAGCAGTACTTC. Protein: CASSPAGSVSYEQYF.

The genes are TRBV6-6 and TRBJ1-2, with D unclear. The V gene's germline CDR1 is MNHNY and CDR2 SVGAGI (reference sequence). CDR3 length: 13 amino acids. V lost 3 bases, J lost 2 bases, and 7 bases lay in between. The CDR3 bases are TGTGCCAGCAGTTATGAGGCGAACTATGGCTACACCTTC. It translates to CASSYEANYGYTF.

The chain has TRBV30 and TRBJ2-7, with D unresolved. V was clipped by 0 bases and J by 5 bases, with 11 bases between them. This CDR3 is built from 13 residues. The germline CDR1 and CDR2 sequences are GTSNPN and SVGIG (reference sequence). In DNA form, the CDR3 reads TGTGCCTGGAGTGTACGGCCATCTGACGAGCAGTACTTC. This translates into CAWSVRPSDEQYF.

The V and J genes are TRBV29-1 and TRBJ2-2, with D maybe TRBD1 (6 bases). The CDR3 is 14 residues long. Trimming stripped 5 bases from V and 1 base from J, with 11 bases between. Germline V CDR1 and CDR2: SQVTM, ANQGSEA. CDR3 bases: TGCAGCGTTACCGGGACACGGAACACCGGGGAGCTGTTTTTT. The encoded protein is CSVTGTRNTGELFF.

The gene calls are TRBV27 and TRBJ2-7, with D perhaps matching TRBD2 (6 bases). The CDR3 contains 17 residues. Germline assignment: CDR1 MNHEY and CDR2 SMNVEV (reference sequence). Between the trimmed V and J ends, which lost 8 bases and 0 bases, there was a span of 23 bases. The CDR3 DNA reads TGTGCCAGCCGGATTAGCAATGAGCGGGTGGTCTCCTACGAGCAGTACTTC. It encodes CASRISNERVVSYEQYF.